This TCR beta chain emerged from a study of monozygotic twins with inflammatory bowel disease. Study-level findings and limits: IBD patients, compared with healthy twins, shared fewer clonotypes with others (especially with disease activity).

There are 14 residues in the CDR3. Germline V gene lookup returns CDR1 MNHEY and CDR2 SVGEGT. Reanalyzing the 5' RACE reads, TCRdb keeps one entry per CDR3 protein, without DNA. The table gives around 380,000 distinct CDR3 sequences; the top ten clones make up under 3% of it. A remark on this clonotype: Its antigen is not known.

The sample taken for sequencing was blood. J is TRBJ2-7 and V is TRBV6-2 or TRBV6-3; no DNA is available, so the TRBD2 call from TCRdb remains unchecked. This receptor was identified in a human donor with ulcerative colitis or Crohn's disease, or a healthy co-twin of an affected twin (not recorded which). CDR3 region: CASNPSGITYEQYF.